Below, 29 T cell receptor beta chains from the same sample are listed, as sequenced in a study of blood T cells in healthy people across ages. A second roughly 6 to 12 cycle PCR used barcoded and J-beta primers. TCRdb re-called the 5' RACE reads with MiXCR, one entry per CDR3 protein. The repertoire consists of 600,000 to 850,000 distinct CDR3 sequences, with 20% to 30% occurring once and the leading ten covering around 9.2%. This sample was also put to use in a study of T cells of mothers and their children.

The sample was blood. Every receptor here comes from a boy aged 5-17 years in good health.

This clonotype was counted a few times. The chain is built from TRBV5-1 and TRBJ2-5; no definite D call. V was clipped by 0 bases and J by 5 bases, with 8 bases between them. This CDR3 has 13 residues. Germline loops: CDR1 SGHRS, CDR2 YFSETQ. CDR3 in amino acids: CASSLVVDETQYF. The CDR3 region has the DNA TGCGCCAGCAGCTTGGTTGTGGATGAGACCCAGTACTTC.

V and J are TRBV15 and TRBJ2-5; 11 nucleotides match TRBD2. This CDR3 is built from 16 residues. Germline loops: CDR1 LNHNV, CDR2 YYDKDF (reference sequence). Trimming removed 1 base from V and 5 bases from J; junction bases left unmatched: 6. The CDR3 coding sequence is TGTGCCACCAGCAGAGCTAGCGGGGGGCCCACCGAGACCCAGTACTTC. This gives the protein CATSRASGGPTETQYF.

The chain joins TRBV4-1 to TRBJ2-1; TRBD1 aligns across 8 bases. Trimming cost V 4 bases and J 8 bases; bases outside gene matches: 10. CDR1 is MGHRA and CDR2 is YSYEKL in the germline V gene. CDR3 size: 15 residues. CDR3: CASSPDRGSCDEQFF. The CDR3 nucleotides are TGCGCCAGCAGCCCAGACAGGGGATCCTGCGATGAGCAGTTCTTC.

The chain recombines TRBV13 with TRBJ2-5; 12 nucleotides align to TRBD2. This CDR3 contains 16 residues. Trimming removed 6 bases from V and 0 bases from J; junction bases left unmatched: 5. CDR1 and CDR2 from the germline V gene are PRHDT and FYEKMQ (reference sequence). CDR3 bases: TGTGCCAGCAGGTCTAGCGGGAGGGGGTACCAAGAGACCCAGTACTTC. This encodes CASRSSGRGYQETQYF.

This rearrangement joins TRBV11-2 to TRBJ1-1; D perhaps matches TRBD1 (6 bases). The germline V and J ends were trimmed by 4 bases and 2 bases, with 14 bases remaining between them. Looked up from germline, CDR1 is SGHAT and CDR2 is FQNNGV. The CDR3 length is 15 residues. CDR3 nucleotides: TGTGCCAGCAGCTCGGCCGGGACACTAAACACTGAAGCTTTCTTT. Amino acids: CASSSAGTLNTEAFF.

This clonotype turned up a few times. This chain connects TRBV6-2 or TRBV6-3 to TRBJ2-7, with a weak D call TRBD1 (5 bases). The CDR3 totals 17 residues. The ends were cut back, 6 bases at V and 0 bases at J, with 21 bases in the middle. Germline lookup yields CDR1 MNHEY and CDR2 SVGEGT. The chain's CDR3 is CASSHKTVYLYSYEQYF. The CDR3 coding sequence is TGTGCCAGCAGCCATAAGACAGTATATCTCTACTCCTACGAGCAGTACTTC.

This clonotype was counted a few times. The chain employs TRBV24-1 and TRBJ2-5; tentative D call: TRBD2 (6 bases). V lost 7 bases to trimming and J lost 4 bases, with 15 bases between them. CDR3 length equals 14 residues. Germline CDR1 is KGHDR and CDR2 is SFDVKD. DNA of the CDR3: TGTGCCACCAGCCCACCCGGGGGTGGAGAGACCCAGTACTTC. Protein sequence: CATSPPGGGETQYF.

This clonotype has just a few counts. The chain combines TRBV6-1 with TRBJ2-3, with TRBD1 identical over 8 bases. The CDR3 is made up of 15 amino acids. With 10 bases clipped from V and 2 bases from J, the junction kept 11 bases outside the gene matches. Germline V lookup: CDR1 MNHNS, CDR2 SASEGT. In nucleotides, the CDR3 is TGTGCCACCATAGCCGGGACAGGATACACAGATACGCAGTATTTT. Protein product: CATIAGTGYTDTQYF.

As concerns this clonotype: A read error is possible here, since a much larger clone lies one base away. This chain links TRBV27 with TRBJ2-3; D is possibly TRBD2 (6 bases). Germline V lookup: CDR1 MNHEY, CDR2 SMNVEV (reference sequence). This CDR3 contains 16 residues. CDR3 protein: CASSFSGGTSTDTLYF. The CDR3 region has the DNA TGTGCCAGCAGTTTTTCTGGGGGTACTAGCACAGATACGCTGTATTTT.

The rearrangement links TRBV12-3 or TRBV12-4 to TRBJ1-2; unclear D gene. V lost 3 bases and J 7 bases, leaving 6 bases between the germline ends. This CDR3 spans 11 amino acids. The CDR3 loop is CASSFSVGYTF. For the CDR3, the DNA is TGTGCCAGCAGTTTTTCGGTTGGCTACACCTTC.

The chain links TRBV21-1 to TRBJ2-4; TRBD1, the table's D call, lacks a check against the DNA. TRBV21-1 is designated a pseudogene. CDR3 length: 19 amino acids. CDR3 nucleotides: TGTGCCAGCAGCAAAGCCGACCGGGACACCCGATTAGCCAAAAACATTCAGTACTTC. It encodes CASSKADRDTRLAKNIQYF.

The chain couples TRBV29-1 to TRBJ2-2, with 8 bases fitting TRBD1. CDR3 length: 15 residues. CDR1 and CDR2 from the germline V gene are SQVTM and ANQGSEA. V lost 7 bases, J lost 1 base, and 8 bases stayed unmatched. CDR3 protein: CSAMGQAGNTGELFF. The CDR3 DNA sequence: TGCAGCGCCATGGGACAGGCGGGGAACACCGGGGAGCTGTTTTTT.

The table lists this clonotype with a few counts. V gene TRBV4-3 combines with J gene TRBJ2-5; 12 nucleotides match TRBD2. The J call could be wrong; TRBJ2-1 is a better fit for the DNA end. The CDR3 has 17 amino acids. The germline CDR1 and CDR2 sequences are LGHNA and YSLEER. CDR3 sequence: CASSQDWLAGGHNEQFF. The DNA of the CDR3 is TGCGCCAGCAGCCAAGATTGGCTAGCGGGGGGGCACAATGAGCAGTTCTTC.

The CDR3 sequence: CASGPQVGSYEQYF. CDR3 DNA sequence: TGTGCCAGCGGCCCCCAGGTTGGGTCCTACGAGCAGTACTTC. V is TRBV11-2 and J is TRBJ2-7, with unresolved D. The CDR3 is made up of 14 amino acids. CDR1 and CDR2 (germline): SGHAT, FQNNGV. Trimming left V 8 bases short and J 1 base short, with 15 bases between.

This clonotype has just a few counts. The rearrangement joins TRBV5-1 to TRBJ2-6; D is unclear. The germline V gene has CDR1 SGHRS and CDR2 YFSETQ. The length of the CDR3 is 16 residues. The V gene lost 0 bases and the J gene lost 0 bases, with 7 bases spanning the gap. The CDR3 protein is CASSLDGTSGANVLTF. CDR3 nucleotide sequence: TGCGCCAGCAGCTTGGACGGAACCTCTGGGGCCAACGTCCTGACTTTC.

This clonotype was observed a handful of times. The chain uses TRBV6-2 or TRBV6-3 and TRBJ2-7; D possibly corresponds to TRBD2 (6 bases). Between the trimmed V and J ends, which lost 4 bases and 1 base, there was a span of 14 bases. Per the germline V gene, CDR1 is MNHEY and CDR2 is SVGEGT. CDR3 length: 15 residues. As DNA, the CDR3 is TGTGCCAGCAGTTTTAGGAGGGATAGGTCCTACGAGCAGTACTTC. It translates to CASSFRRDRSYEQYF.

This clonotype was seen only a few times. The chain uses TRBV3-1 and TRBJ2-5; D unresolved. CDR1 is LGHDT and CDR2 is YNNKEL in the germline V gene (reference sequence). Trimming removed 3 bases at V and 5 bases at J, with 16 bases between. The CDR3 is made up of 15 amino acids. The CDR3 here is CASSQVSLLGETQYF. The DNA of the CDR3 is TGTGCCAGCAGCCAGGTGTCCCTTTTGGGGGAGACCCAGTACTTC.

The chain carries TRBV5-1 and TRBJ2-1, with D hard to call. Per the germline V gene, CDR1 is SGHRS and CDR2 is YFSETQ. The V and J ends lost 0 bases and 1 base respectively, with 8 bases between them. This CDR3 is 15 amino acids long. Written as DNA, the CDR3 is TGCGCCAGCAGCTTGGGTCAGGAGTCCTACAATGAGCAGTTCTTC. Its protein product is CASSLGQESYNEQFF.

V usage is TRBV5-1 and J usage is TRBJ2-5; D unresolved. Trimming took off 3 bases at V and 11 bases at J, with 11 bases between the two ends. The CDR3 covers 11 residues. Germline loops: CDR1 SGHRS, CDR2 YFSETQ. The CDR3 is CASSSPAGQYF. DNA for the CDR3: TGCGCCAGCAGCTCACCCGCCGGGCAGTACTTC.

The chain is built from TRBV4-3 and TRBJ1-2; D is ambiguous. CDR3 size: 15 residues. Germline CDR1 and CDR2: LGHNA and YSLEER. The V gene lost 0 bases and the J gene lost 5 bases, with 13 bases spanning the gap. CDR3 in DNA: TGCGCCAGCAGCCAAGATCCTGGGAGGTTATATGGCTACACCTTC. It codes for CASSQDPGRLYGYTF.

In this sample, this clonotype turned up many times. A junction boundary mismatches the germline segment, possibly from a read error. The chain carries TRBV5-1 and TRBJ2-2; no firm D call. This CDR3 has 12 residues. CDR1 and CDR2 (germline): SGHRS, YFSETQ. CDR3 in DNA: TGTGCCAGCAGCTTGAACACCGGGGAGCTGTTTTTT. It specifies CASSLNTGELFF.

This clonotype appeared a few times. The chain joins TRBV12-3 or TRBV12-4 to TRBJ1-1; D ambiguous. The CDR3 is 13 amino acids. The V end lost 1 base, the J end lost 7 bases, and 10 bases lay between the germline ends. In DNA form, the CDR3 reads TGTGCCAGCAGTTTAGGGCAGTCGAATGAAGCTTTCTTT. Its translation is CASSLGQSNEAFF.

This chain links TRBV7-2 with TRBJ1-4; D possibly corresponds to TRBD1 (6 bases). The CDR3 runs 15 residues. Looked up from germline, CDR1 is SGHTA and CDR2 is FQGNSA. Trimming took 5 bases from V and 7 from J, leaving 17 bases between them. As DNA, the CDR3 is TGTGCCAGCAGCCCAGAACAGGGAGGGGGTGAAAAACTGTTTTTT. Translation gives CASSPEQGGGEKLFF. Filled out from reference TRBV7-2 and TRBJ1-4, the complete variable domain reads GAGVSQSPSNKVTEKGKDVELRCDPISGHTALYWYRQSLGQGLEFLIYFQGNSAPDKSGLPSDRFSAERTGGSVSTLTIQRTQQEDSAVYLCASSPEQGGGEKLFFGSGTQLSVL.

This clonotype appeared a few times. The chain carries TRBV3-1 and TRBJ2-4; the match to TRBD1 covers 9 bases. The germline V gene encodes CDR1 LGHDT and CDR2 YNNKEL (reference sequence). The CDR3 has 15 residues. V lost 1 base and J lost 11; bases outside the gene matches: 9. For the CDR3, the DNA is TGTGCCAGCAGCCAAGCAGAGGGGACAGGGAGGGTTCAGTACTTC. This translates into CASSQAEGTGRVQYF.

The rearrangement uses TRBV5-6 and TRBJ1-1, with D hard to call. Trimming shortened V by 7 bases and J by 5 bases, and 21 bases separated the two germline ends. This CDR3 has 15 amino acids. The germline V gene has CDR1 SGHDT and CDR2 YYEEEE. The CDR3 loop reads CASGIRAEGWTEAFF. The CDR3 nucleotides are TGTGCCAGCGGCATCCGGGCCGAGGGATGGACTGAAGCTTTCTTT.

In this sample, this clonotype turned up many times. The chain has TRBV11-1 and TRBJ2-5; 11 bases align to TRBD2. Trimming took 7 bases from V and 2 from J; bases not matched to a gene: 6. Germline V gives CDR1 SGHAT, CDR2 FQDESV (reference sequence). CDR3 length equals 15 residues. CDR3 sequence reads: CASNQLAGDQETQYF. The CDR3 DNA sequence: TGTGCCAGCAATCAACTAGCGGGGGATCAAGAGACCCAGTACTTC. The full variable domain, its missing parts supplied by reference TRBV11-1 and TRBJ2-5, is EAEVAQSPRYKITEKSQAVAFWCDPISGHATLYWYRQILGQGPELLVQFQDESVVDDSQLPKDRFSAERLKGVDSTLKIQPAELGDSAMYLCASNQLAGDQETQYFGPGTRLLVL.

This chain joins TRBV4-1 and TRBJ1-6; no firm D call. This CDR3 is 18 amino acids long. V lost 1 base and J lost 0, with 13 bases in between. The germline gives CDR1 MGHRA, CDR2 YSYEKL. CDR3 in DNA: TGCGCCAGCAGCCAAGTTGGAGGCCGGAGCTCCTATAATTCACCCCTCCACTTT. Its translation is CASSQVGGRSSYNSPLHF.

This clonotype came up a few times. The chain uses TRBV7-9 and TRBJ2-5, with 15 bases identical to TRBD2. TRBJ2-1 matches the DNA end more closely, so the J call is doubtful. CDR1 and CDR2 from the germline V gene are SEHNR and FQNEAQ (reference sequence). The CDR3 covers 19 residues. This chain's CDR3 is CASSRRTSGRAEGDNEQFF. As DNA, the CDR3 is TGTGCCAGCAGCCGACGGACTAGCGGGAGGGCCGAAGGTGACAATGAGCAGTTCTTC.

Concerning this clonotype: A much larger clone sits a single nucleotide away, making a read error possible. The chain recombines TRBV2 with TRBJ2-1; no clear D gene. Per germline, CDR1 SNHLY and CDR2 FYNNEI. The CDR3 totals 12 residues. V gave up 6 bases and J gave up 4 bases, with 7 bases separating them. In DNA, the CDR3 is TGTGCCAGCAGACCCGGGTACAATGAGCAGTTCTTC. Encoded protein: CASRPGYNEQFF.